This TCR beta chain appears in the sequencing data of a study of tumor-infiltrating lymphocytes in primary liver carcinoma. Study-wide points: Tumor-blood pairs (like tumor-adjacent pairs) overlapped less than tumor region pairs did. The study found only about 7.5-25% of top clones in all five tumor regions.

From unsorted bulk tissue weighing roughly 18-30 mg, DNA and RNA were co-extracted. Tumor samples all exceeded 90% viable tumor cells. In regard to this clonotype: What it binds is not known. A junction boundary mismatches the germline segment, possibly from a read error.

The authors made TCR beta cDNA from roughly 480 ng total RNA with a constant-region primer. Libraries of TCR beta came from three nested multiplex PCR rounds with slightly modified ARM-PCR. TCRdb re-called the multiplex PCR reads with MiXCR, one entry per CDR3 protein. The sample includes about 190,000 distinct CDR3 sequences, just under 85% of them seen just once. Source material: tumor tissue from primary liver carcinoma. The TCR sequence derives from a man between 40 and 49 years old with primary liver carcinoma and hepatitis B virus infection.

The CDR3 nucleotides read TGTACCAGCAGCTTACTACAGGGGGCGGGTGGAAACACCATATATTTT. Protein product: CTSSLLQGAGGNTIYF. The V gene is TRBV11-2, the J gene TRBJ1-3; 9 bases align to TRBD1. The germline CDR1 and CDR2 sequences are SGHAT and FQNNGV. CDR3 length: 16 residues. The full variable domain, with the rest looked up from reference TRBV11-2 and TRBJ1-3, is EAGVAQSPRYKIIEKRQSVAFWCNPISGHATLYWYQQILGQGPKLLIQFQNNGVVDDSQLPKDRFSAERLKGVDSTLKIQPAKLEDSAVYLCTSSLLQGAGGNTIYFGEGSWLTVV.